Listed here is a single T cell receptor (beta chain). These data are taken from a study of blood T cell repertoires in COVID-19. Across the whole study: Collection of acute and convalescent COVID-19 samples took place in the United States, Italy and Spain.

Clones were sequenced by immunoSEQ multiplex PCR, and TCRdb holds only the in-frame ones, with some missing. Here the sample spans around 40,000 clones, about 85% being singletons. The sequence was obtained from a human donor in a cohort sampled during active COVID-19. The sequenced sample was peripheral blood.

This chain's CDR3 is CASSQDMRARTYNEQFF. As DNA, the CDR3 is TGCGCCAGCAGCCAAGATATGAGGGCCCGTACCTACAATGAGCAGTTCTTC. The chain uses TRBV4-1 and TRBJ2-1, with D possibly TRBD2 on 5 matching bases. The CDR3 has 17 amino acids. V was trimmed by 0 bases and J by 2 bases, leaving 14 bases between them. CDR1 and CDR2 (germline): MGHRA, YSYEKL.